This entry describes one TCR beta chain. The antigen is undetermined. The study pooled second doses at about 4 or about 12 weeks. This sample was included in a study of T cell responses to AZD1222 COVID-19 vaccine. Sequencing used immunoSEQ multiplex PCR; TCRdb keeps in-frame clones, though not all of them. Here the sample spans 150,000 to 200,000 clones, about 89% being singletons. General study results and limits: Receipt of two AZD1222 doses was followed by a rise in Spike-specific TCR breadth and depth. No repertoire was sampled before or during the peak T cell response, only after it.

The sequencing here drew on peripheral blood, taken 28 days after the second AZD1222 dose. The sequence derives from an adult who received the AZD1222 COVID-19 vaccine.

Here the CDR3 DNA reads TGTGCCAGCAGGCCGGACAGAAAGAACACTGAAGCTTTCTTT. This encodes CASRPDRKNTEAFF. This rearrangement joins TRBV6-5 to TRBJ1-1; weak D call: TRBD1 (6 bases). The CDR3 runs to 14 residues. CDR1 MNHEY and CDR2 SVGAGI come from the germline V gene. Between the trimmed V and J ends, which lost 6 bases and 1 base, there was a span of 12 bases.